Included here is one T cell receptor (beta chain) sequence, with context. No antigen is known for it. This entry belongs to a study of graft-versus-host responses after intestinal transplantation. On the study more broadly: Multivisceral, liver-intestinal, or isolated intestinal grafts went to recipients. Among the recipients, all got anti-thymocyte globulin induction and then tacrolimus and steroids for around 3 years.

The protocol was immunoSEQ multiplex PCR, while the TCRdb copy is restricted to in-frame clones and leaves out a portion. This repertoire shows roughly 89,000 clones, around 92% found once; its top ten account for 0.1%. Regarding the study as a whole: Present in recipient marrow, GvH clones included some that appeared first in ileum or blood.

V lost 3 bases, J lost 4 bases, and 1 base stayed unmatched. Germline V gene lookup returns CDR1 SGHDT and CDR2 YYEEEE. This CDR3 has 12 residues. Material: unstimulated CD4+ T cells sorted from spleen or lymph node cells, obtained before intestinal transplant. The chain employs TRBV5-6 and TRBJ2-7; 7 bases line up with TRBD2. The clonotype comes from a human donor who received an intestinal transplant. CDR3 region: CASSWGGYEQYF. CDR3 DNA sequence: TGTGCCAGCAGCTGGGGGGGGTACGAGCAGTACTTC.